This T cell receptor (beta chain) appears in the sequencing data of a study of blood T cell repertoires in COVID-19. For the study at large: T cells, B-cell-depleted T cells, or PBMCs provided the cDNA or gDNA that served as material.

This CDR3 is 14 amino acids long. The V gene's germline CDR1 is MDHEN and CDR2 SYDVKM. Unmatched junction bases numbered 8, after V lost 9 bases and J lost 6 bases. Produced via immunoSEQ multiplex PCR; TCRdb's table is partial and in-frame only. Among 130,000 to 150,000 clones listed, approximately 89% were seen once. The sequencing input was peripheral blood. This sequence originates from a woman aged 45 to 65 with acute or convalescent COVID-19. The chain is built from TRBV28 and TRBJ1-5, with 10 bases identical to TRBD1. Here the CDR3 reads CARWDRGIRQPQHF. CDR3 DNA sequence: TGTGCCAGGTGGGACAGGGGTATCCGTCAGCCCCAGCATTTT.